The 17 T cell receptor beta chains presented below share a single source sample, sequenced in a study of CD8 T cells in Susac syndrome. Reverse transcription of about 0.5 to 1 ug RNA used random hexamers. MiXCR, run by TCRdb on the immunoSEQ multiplex PCR reads, gives a single entry per CDR3 protein. The sample comprises 150,000 to 200,000 distinct CDR3 sequences, around 94% of which are singletons, and more than 0.095% rests with the top ten. Sequenced material: CD4+ T cells from PBMCs. All receptors come from a human donor with Susac syndrome.

V is TRBV7-9 and J is TRBJ2-3; D gene unclear. Germline V gene sequence: CDR1 SEHNR, CDR2 FQNEAQ (reference sequence). The CDR3 loop spans 14 amino acids. Trimming removed 5 bases at V and 0 bases at J, with 9 bases between. The CDR3 protein is CASSQTKSTDTQYF. In DNA form, the CDR3 reads TGTGCCAGCAGCCAAACTAAAAGCACAGATACGCAGTATTTT.

The chain has TRBV4-1 and TRBJ2-4, with 7 bases aligning to TRBD1. The junction had 7 bases not matched to a gene; V was cut back by 5 bases and J by 3 bases. The CDR3 has 15 residues. CDR1 and CDR2 (germline): MGHRA, YSYEKL. The CDR3 here is CASSSQQGDKNIQYF. The CDR3 DNA is TGCGCCAGCAGCTCGCAGCAGGGGGACAAAAACATTCAGTACTTC.

The chain uses TRBV7-2 and TRBJ2-3, with a weak D call TRBD2 (5 bases). V lost 4 bases and J lost 2, with 19 bases in between. Germline V gene lookup returns CDR1 SGHTA and CDR2 FQGNSA. The CDR3 is 17 amino acids. The CDR3 region has the DNA TGTGCCAGCAGCTCCTCCCTCGGTGGGAGTTACACAGATACGCAGTATTTT. Its translation is CASSSSLGGSYTDTQYF.

The rearrangement links TRBV27 to TRBJ1-1; perhaps TRBD1 as D (5 bases). Trimming cost V 7 bases and J 4 bases, with 16 bases left between them. The CDR3 is 14 amino acids. Germline V gene sequence: CDR1 MNHEY, CDR2 SMNVEV (reference sequence). The CDR3 sequence: CASIGLTRGTEAFF. Written as DNA, the CDR3 is TGTGCCAGCATAGGGCTGACGAGGGGCACTGAAGCTTTCTTT.

The chain carries TRBV24-1 and TRBJ2-5; tentatively, D is TRBD1 or TRBD2 (6 bases each). V was trimmed by 5 bases and J by 5 bases, leaving 20 bases between them. Germline lookup yields CDR1 KGHDR and CDR2 SFDVKD. The CDR3 is 16 amino acids. The CDR3 loop reads CATSGPTMGAGETQYF. CDR3 DNA sequence: TGTGCCACCAGTGGTCCTACTATGGGGGCGGGGGAGACCCAGTACTTC.

The chain recombines TRBV12-3 or TRBV12-4 with TRBJ2-3, with TRBD1 as a possible D gene (5 bases). This CDR3 spans 14 amino acids. Trimming cost V 3 bases and J 2 bases, with 9 bases left between them. The CDR3 nucleotides read TGTGCCAGCAGTTTTGCGACAGACACAGATACGCAGTATTTT. This gives the protein CASSFATDTDTQYF.

The genes are TRBV30 and TRBJ1-4; weak D call: TRBD1 (6 bases). The CDR3 spans 13 residues. Trimming removed 0 bases at V and 8 bases at J, with 10 bases between. Germline CDR1 and CDR2: GTSNPN and SVGIG (reference sequence). This CDR3 reads CAWSVGGWEKLFF. The CDR3 coding sequence is TGTGCCTGGAGTGTAGGGGGGTGGGAAAAACTGTTTTTT.

V gene TRBV24-1 combines with J gene TRBJ2-1; 8 bases align to TRBD1. From germline, CDR1 is KGHDR and CDR2 SFDVKD. With V trimmed by 11 bases and J by 2 bases, 7 bases remained unmatched. This CDR3 region has 14 residues. CDR3 DNA: TGTGCCAGCCGGAACAGGGGGACCTACAATGAGCAGTTCTTC. This encodes CASRNRGTYNEQFF.

The V gene is TRBV3-1, the J gene TRBJ1-2; D gene ambiguous. This CDR3 spans 15 amino acids. The V gene lost 4 bases and the J gene lost 1 base, with 13 bases spanning the gap. From germline, CDR1 is LGHDT and CDR2 YNNKEL (reference sequence). The CDR3 sequence: CASSPLVQFNYGYTF. In nucleotides, the CDR3 is TGTGCCAGCAGCCCCCTGGTACAGTTTAACTATGGCTACACCTTC.

The CDR3 protein is CASSLGRDNVLTF. The DNA for the CDR3 is TGTGCCAGCAGCTTAGGTCGAGATAACGTCCTGACTTTC. The genes are TRBV7-9 and TRBJ2-6; unclear D gene. Germline V gene data show CDR1 as SEHNR and CDR2 as FQNEAQ (reference sequence). V lost 1 base and J lost 10, with 8 bases in between. The CDR3 contains 13 residues.

This chain uses TRBV2 with TRBJ1-1; perhaps TRBD1 as D (5 bases). Germline assignment: CDR1 SNHLY and CDR2 FYNNEI. Trimming took 6 bases from V and 10 from J, leaving 15 bases between them. This CDR3 has 12 residues. CDR3: CASRDSPSGAFF. The CDR3, as DNA: TGTGCCAGCAGAGACAGCCCCTCGGGAGCTTTCTTT.

The chain is built from TRBV20-1 and TRBJ2-3; D possibly corresponds to TRBD2 (5 bases). The CDR3 has 11 residues. Germline values: CDR1 DFQATT, CDR2 SNEGSKA (reference sequence). V was cut by 3 bases and J by 5 bases, with 6 bases left in between. The CDR3 protein is CSASRGDTQYF. The CDR3 region has the DNA TGCAGTGCTAGTCGGGGAGATACGCAGTATTTT.

The chain couples TRBV4-1 to TRBJ1-6; tentatively, D is TRBD1 (5 bases). CDR1 is MGHRA, CDR2 YSYEKL, per germline. This CDR3 region has 16 residues. Trimming stripped 0 bases from V and 7 bases from J, with 13 bases between. The CDR3 loop reads CASSQDPQGGNSPLHF. CDR3 coding DNA: TGCGCCAGCAGCCAAGATCCCCAGGGAGGAAATTCACCCCTCCACTTT.

The chain employs TRBV12-3 or TRBV12-4 and TRBJ2-7; D remains unclear. This CDR3 comprises 14 residues. Deletions cut 5 bases from V and 5 bases from J, with 16 bases between. Written as DNA, the CDR3 is TGTGCCAGCAGTCTCCTACTTACCCCCGACGAGCAGTACTTC. Amino acids: CASSLLLTPDEQYF.

V and J are TRBV5-1 and TRBJ1-1; D uncertain. V shed 3 bases and J shed 4 bases, with 10 bases lying between them. In germline, CDR1 is SGHRS, CDR2 YFSETQ. The CDR3 is 13 residues long. This CDR3 is CASSSDHSTEAFF. CDR3 DNA: TGCGCCAGCAGCTCCGACCATTCCACTGAAGCTTTCTTT.

The gene calls are TRBV5-1 and TRBJ1-1, with TRBD1 matching 9 bases. From germline, CDR1 is SGHRS and CDR2 YFSETQ. The CDR3 consists of 14 residues. After removal of 4 bases from V and 5 bases from J, the junction contained 6 bases not matched to a gene. The CDR3 is CASSQDRGNTEAFF. CDR3 DNA: TGCGCCAGCAGCCAGGACAGGGGAAATACTGAAGCTTTCTTT.

The chain employs TRBV3-1 and TRBJ1-5; 10 positions agree with TRBD1. The V segment lost 4 bases and the J segment 2 bases; nucleotides outside the gene matches: 2. Germline V gene sequence: CDR1 LGHDT, CDR2 YNNKEL (reference sequence). This CDR3 comprises 15 residues. CDR3 coding DNA: TGTGCCAGCAGCCGACAGGGGGCGGGCAATCAGCCCCAGCATTTT. The encoded protein is CASSRQGAGNQPQHF.